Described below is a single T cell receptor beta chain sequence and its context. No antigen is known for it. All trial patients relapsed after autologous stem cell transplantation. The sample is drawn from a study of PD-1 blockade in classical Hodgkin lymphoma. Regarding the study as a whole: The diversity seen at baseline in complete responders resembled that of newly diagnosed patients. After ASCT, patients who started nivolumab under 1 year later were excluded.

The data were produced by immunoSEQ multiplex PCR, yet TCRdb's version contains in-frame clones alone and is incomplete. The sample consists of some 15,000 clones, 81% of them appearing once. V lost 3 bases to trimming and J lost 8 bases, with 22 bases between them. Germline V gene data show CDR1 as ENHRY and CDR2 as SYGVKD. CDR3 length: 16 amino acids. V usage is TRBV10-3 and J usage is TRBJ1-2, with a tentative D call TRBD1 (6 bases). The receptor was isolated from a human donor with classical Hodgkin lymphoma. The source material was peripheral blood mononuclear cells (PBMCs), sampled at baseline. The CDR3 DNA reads TGTGCCATCAGTGATATGTCCCTAGGGACACCGGGGGGCTACACCTTC. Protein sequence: CAISDMSLGTPGGYTF.